These T cell receptor beta chains were read from a single sample in a study of Ad26.COV2.S vaccination and SARS-CoV-2 variants. Repertoires were generated with immunoSEQ multiplex PCR, while TCRdb's copy carries only in-frame clones and drops some. The table lists about 350,000 clones, 92% of them singletons. The specimen was peripheral blood, collected after recovery from COVID-19. All receptors come from a human donor who had recovered from COVID-19. The CDR3 runs from the conserved cysteine through the conserved F or W. Each record gives: D gene, clone size, V gene, J gene, CDR3 DNA, CDR3 protein. The D gene is left open where the match is weak. Size is stated for part of the rows, as once, few or many counts, or as a class when the clone is expanded.

.	.	TRBV11-2	TRBJ2-3	TGTGCCAGCAGCTTAGAAGGGGCAGGGGCAGATACGCAGTATTTT	CASSLEGAGADTQYF
TRBD1	.	TRBV5-4	TRBJ1-1	TGTGCCAGCAGCTCAAGCAGGGGGCCGAACACTGAAGCTTTCTTT	CASSSSRGPNTEAFF
.	.	TRBV29-1	TRBJ2-5	TGCAGCGTTGAAGGGGGTTTCCAAGAGACCCAGTACTTC	CSVEGGFQETQYF
.	once	TRBV19	TRBJ1-5	TGTGCCAGTTGTTCAGGGGAATATAGCAATCAGCCCCAGCATTTT	CASCSGEYSNQPQHF
.	.	TRBV4-1	TRBJ2-7	TGCGCCAGCAGCCAAGGAAGTGGAACATTAAGCTCCTACGAGCAGTACTTC	CASSQGSGTLSSYEQYF
TRBD1	once	TRBV10-2	TRBJ1-4	TGCGCCAGCAGTGAGGGGGGGACAGGAGATGAAAAACTGTTTTTT	CASSEGGTGDEKLFF
TRBD2	.	TRBV27	TRBJ2-5	TGTGCCAGCAGTGGACTAGCGGGGGGTCAAGAGACCCAGTACTTC	CASSGLAGGQETQYF
TRBD1	.	TRBV12-3/TRBV12-4	TRBJ1-5	TGTGCCAGCTCGGGACAGATCAATCAGCCCCAGCATTTT	CASSGQINQPQHF
.	.	TRBV6-5	TRBJ1-1	TGTGCCAGCAGTTACGCGACAGAATCTGAAGCTTTCTTT	CASSYATESEAFF
.	once	TRBV4-1	TRBJ2-3	TGCGCCAGCAGCCATAGGGTACCGGGCCTTACCACAGATACGCAGTATTTT	CASSHRVPGLTTDTQYF
.	.	TRBV29-1	TRBJ2-3	TGCAGCGTTGGAGGGGGATCTACAGATACGCAGTATTTT	CSVGGGSTDTQYF
.	.	TRBV5-1	TRBJ2-7	TGCGCCAGCAGCTTAGAAACTGCAGGGCTCGGGGGAAGCCACGAGCAGTACTTC	CASSLETAGLGGSHEQYF
.	.	TRBV5-5	TRBJ1-1	TGTGCCAGCAGCTTGTATCTCGGGGACATGAACACTGAAGCTTTCTTT	CASSLYLGDMNTEAFF
TRBD2	once	TRBV9	TRBJ2-2	TGTGCCAGCAGCGTCCGACTAGCGGTCCACACCGGGGAGCTGTTTTTT	CASSVRLAVHTGELFF
.	.	TRBV10-2	TRBJ1-4	TGCGCCAGCCGCGGGGCTCTTAATGAAAAACTGTTTTTT	CASRGALNEKLFF
.	.	TRBV5-1	TRBJ1-4	TGCGCCAGCAGCTTGGTAGGCCTGATGAGGGAAAAACTGTTTTTT	CASSLVGLMREKLFF
.	.	TRBV9	TRBJ2-7	TGTGCCAGCAGCGTAGCGGAAGGGGAGCAGGACGAGCAGTACTTC	CASSVAEGEQDEQYF
TRBD2	once	TRBV7-9	TRBJ2-3	TGTGCCAGCAGCCCGCGGGGGGGCCCCGATACGCAGTATTTT	CASSPRGGPDTQYF
TRBD1	.	TRBV5-1	TRBJ2-3	TGCGCCAGCAGCTTGGAACAGGGGGCGTGGGATACGCAGTATTTT	CASSLEQGAWDTQYF
.	.	TRBV5-4	TRBJ2-3	TGTGCCAGCTCGGGCACCACAGATACGCAGTATTTT	CASSGTTDTQYF
TRBD1	.	TRBV5-1	TRBJ2-7	TGCGCCAGCAGCCGCGGACCAAGCGGACAGGGGGCTGGCGAGCAGTACTTC	CASSRGPSGQGAGEQYF
TRBD1	.	TRBV7-7	TRBJ2-5	TGTGCTAGCAGCTTAGGCAGGGGGCGCGAAGAGACCCAGTACTTC	CASSLGRGREETQYF
.	.	TRBV7-9	TRBJ2-7	TGTGCCAGCAGCTTAGTCCGGGGCGCGAGAAAATACGAGCAGTACTTC	CASSLVRGARKYEQYF
.	once	TRBV21-1	TRBJ2-1	TGTGCCAGCAGCCTCAAAGTGCTACAGCAAGCGTTCTTC	CASSLKVLQQAFF
.	few	TRBV6-5	TRBJ1-1	TGTGCCAGCAGTTACGTAGGTCTGGGAAAACACACTGAAGCTTTCTTT	CASSYVGLGKHTEAFF
.	.	TRBV12-5	TRBJ2-2	TGTGCTAGTGGTGCCAGCAGGGGGGTACAGAACACCGGGGAGCTGTTTTTT	CASGASRGVQNTGELFF
.	once	TRBV3-1/TRBV3-2	TRBJ2-5	TGTGCCAGCAGCCAAGAGCTTGGGCGGGAGACCCAGTACTTC	CASSQELGRETQYF
.	.	TRBV2	TRBJ1-4	TGTGCCAGCAGTGTGAGAAATGAAAAACTGTTTTTT	CASSVRNEKLFF